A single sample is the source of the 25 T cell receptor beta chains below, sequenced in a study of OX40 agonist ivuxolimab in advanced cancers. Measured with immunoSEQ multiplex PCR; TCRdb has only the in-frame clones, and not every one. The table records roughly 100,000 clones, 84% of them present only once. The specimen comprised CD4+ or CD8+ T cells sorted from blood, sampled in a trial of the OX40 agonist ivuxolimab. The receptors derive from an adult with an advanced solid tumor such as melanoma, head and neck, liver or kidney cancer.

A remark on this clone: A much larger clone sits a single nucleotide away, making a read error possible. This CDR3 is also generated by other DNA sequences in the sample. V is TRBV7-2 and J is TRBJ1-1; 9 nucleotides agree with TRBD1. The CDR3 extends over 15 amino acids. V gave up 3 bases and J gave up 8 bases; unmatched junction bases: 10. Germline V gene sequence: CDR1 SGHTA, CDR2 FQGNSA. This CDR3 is CASSFWGTGGFEAFF. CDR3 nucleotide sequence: TGTGCCAGCAGCTTTTGGGGAACAGGGGGCTTCGAAGCTTTCTTT.

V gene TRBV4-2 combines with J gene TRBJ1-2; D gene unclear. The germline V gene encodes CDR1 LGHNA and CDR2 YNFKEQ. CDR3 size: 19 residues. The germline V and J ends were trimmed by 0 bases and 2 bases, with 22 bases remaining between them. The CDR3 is CASSQERLAVNRGNYGYTF. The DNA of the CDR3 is TGTGCCAGCAGCCAAGAGAGGCTCGCCGTGAACCGTGGCAACTATGGCTACACCTTC.

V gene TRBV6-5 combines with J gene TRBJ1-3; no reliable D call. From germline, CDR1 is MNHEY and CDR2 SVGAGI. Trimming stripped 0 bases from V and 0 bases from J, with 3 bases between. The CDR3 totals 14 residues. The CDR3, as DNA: TGTGCCAGCAGTTACTCGAACTCTGGAAACACCATATATTTT. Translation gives CASSYSNSGNTIYF.

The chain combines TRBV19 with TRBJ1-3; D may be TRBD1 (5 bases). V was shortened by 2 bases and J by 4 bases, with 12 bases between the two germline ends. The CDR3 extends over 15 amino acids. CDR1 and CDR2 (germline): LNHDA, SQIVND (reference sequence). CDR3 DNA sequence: TGTGCCAGTAGTATAAAGGCGGGACTCGGAAACACCATATATTTT. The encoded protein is CASSIKAGLGNTIYF.

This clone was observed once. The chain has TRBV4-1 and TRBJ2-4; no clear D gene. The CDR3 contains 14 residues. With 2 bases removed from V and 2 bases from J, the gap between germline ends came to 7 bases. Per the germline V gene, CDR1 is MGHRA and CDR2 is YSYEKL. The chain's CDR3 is CASSQLGTKNIQYF. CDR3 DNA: TGCGCCAGCAGCCAACTGGGCACCAAAAACATTCAGTACTTC.

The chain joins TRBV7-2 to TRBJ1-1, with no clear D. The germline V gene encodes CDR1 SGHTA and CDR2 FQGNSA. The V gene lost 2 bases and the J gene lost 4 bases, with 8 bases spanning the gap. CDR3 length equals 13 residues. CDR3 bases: TGTGCCAGCAGCTTACGGGGTAGCACTGAAGCTTTCTTT. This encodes CASSLRGSTEAFF.

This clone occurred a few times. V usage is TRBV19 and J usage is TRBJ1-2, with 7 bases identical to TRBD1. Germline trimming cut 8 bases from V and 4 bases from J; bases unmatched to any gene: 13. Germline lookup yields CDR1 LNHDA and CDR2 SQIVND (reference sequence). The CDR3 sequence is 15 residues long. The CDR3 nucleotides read TGTGCCAGTCGGGGGCCCGAGACAGGGTCCTATGGCTACACCTTC. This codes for CASRGPETGSYGYTF.

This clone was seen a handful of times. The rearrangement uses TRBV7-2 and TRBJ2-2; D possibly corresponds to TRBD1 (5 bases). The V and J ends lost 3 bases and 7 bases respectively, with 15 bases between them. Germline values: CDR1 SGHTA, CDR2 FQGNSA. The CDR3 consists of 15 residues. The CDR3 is CASSFSAGLGGELFF. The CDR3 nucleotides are TGTGCCAGCAGCTTTTCGGCAGGGTTGGGCGGGGAGCTGTTTTTT.

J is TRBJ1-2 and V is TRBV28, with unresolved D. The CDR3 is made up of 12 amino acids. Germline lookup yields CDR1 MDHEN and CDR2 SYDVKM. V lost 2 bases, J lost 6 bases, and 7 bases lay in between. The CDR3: CASSLESHGYTF. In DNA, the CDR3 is TGTGCCAGCAGTTTAGAGTCGCATGGCTACACCTTC.

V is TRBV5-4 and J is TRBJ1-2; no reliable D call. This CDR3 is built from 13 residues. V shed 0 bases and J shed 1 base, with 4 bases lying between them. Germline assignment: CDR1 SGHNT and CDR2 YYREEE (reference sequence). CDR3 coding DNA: TGTGCCAGCAGCTTGGAAGTTAACTATGGCTACACCTTC. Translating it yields CASSLEVNYGYTF.

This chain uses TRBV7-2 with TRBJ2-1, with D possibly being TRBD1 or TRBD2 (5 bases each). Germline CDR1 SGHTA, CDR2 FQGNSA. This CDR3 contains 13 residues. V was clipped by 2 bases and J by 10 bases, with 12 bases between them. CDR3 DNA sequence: TGTGCCAGCAGCTTATACCCCCGGGACGAGCAGTTCTTC. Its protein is CASSLYPRDEQFF.

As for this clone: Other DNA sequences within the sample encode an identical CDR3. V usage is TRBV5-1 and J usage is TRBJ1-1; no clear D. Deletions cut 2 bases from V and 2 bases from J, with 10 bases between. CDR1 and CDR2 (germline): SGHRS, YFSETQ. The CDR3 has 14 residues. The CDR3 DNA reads TGCGCCAGCAGCTTTGATTCTCTCAACACTGAAGCTTTCTTT. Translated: CASSFDSLNTEAFF.

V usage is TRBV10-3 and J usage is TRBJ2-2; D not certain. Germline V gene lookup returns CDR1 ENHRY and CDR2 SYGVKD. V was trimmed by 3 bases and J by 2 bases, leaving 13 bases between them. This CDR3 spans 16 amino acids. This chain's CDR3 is CAISESGAENTGELFF. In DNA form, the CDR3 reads TGTGCCATCAGTGAATCAGGTGCGGAAAACACCGGGGAGCTGTTTTTT.

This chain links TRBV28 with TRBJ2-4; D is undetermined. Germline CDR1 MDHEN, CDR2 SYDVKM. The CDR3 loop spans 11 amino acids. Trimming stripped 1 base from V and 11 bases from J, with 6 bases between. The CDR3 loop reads CASSLFQFQYF. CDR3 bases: TGTGCCAGCAGTTTATTTCAGTTTCAGTACTTC.

CDR3 sequence: CASSYRGHTEAFF. CDR3 sequence (DNA): TGTGCCAGCAGTTACCGAGGGCACACTGAAGCTTTCTTT. The genes are TRBV6-5 and TRBJ1-1; no reliable D call. This CDR3 spans 13 amino acids. V shed 2 bases and J shed 3 bases, with 7 bases lying between them. Germline loops: CDR1 MNHEY, CDR2 SVGAGI.

For the CDR3, the DNA is TGTGCCAGCAGCTTACCGAACGTCTACAATGAGCAGTTCTTC. As protein: CASSLPNVYNEQFF. The rearrangement links TRBV11-2 to TRBJ2-1; D remains unclear. There are 14 residues in the CDR3. Germline values: CDR1 SGHAT, CDR2 FQNNGV. V dropped 2 bases and J dropped 3 bases, with 8 bases sitting between them.

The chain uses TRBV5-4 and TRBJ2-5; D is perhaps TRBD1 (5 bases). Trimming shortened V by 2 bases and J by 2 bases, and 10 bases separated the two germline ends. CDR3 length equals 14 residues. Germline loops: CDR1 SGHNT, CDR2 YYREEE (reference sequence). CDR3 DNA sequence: TGTGCCAGCAGCTTAAGACAGCTACAAGAGACCCAGTACTTC. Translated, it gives CASSLRQLQETQYF.

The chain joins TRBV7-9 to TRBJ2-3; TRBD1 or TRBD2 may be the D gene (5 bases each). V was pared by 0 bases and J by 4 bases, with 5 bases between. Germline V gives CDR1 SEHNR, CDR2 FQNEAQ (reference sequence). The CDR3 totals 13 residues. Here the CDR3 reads CASSLAGADTQYF. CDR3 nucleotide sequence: TGTGCCAGCAGCTTAGCGGGGGCAGATACGCAGTATTTT.

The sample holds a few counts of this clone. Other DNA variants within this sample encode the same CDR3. The CDR3 nucleotides are TGCGCCAGCAGCCAAGGACAGGGGGGTCAGCCCCAGCATTTT. Translation gives CASSQGQGGQPQHF. The chain is built from TRBV4-3 and TRBJ1-5; 9 nucleotides align to TRBD1. CDR1 is LGHNA and CDR2 is YSLEER in the germline V gene. The CDR3 runs to 14 residues. V was clipped by 1 base and J by 6 bases; unmatched bases: 1.

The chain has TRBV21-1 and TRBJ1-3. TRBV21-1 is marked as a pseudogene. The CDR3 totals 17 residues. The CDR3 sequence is CASSEGPHTPIGNTIYF. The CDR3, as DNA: TGTGCCAGCAGCGAGGGACCTCATACCCCTATTGGAAACACCATATATTTT.

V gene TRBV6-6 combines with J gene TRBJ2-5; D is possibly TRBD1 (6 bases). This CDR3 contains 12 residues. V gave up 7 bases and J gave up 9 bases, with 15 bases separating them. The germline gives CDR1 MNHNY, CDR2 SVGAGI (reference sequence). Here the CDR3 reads CASMGAQRAQYF. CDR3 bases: TGTGCCAGCATGGGGGCGCAACGGGCCCAGTACTTC.

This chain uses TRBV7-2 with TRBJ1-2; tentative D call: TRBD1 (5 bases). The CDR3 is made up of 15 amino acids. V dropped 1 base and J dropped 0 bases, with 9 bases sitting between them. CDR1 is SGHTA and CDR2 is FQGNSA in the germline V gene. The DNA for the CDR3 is TGTGCCAGCAGCTTAGGGGTAGGGGCTAACTATGGCTACACCTTC. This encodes CASSLGVGANYGYTF. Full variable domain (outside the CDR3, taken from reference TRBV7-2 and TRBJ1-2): GAGVSQSPSNKVTEKGKDVELRCDPISGHTALYWYRQSLGQGLEFLIYFQGNSAPDKSGLPSDRFSAERTGGSVSTLTIQRTQQEDSAVYLCASSLGVGANYGYTFGSGTRLTVV.

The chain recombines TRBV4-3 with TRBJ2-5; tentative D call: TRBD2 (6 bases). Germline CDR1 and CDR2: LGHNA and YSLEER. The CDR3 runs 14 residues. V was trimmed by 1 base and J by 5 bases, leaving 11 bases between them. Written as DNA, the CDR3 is TGCGCCAGCAGCCAAGGGGGGGTGTCGGAGACCCAGTACTTC. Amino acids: CASSQGGVSETQYF.

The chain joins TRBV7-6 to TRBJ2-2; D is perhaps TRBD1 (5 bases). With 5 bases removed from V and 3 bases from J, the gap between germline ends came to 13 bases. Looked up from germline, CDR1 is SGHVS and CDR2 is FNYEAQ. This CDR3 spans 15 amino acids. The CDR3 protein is CASSLARQHTGELFF. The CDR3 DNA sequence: TGTGCCAGCAGCCTCGCTCGACAGCACACCGGGGAGCTGTTTTTT.

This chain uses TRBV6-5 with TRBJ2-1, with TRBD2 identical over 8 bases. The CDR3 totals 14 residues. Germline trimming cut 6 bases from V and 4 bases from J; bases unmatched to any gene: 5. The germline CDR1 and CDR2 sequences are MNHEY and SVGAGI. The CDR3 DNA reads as TGTGCCAGCAGCCGGGGGGGATCATACAATGAGCAGTTCTTC. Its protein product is CASSRGGSYNEQFF.